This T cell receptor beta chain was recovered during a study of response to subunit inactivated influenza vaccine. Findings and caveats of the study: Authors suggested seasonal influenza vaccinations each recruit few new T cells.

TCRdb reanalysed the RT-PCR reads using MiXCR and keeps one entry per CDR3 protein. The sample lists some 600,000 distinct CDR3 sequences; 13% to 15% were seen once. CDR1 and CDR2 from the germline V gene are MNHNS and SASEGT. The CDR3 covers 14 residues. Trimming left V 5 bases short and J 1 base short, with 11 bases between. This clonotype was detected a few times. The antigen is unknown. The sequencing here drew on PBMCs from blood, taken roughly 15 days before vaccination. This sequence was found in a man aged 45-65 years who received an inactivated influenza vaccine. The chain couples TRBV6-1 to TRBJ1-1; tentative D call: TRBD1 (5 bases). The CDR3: CASSTSTGNTEAFF. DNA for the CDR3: TGTGCCAGCAGTACGTCCACAGGGAACACTGAAGCTTTCTTT.